Here is one TCR beta chain with its context. This clonotype came up a few times. The antigen it binds to is not known. The input lacks base qualities; no much larger clone sits a single base away. Per the publication, the treatment or condition label means: roughly nine-day PBMC culture with coronavirus spike peptide pools or control peptides (ViraFEST assay). The ViraFEST assay, used in the study, expanded antigen-specific T cells with peptide pools and then identified the expanded clonotypes through TCR sequencing. Negative nucleocapsid antibody tests before and after vaccination confirmed that the healthy vaccine recipients had no prior SARS-CoV-2 infection. Around 2 million PBMCs per well were cultured in IMDM with approximately 5% human AB serum and approximately 10 IU/ml IL-2, plus 10 ug/ml peptide pools. On days 3 and 7, half of the culture medium was replaced with fresh IL-2-containing medium. CD4+ T cells were isolated after less than twelve days of culture through negative selection using the EasySep CD4+ T cell isolation kit. Ficoll-Paque Plus gradient centrifugation was used to isolate PBMCs from whole blood, and the isolated PBMCs were then either used fresh or cryopreserved at -140C. In general, triplicate wells were set up for every culture condition.

The CDR3 has 14 amino acids, counting the end cysteine and phenylalanine. The only DNA kept is the CDR3, 42 bases in frame from the first base. These data are taken from a study of vaccination and CD4 T cells after COVID-19 (dated by TCRdb to the early 2020s). About the investigation overall: The convalescent cohort comprised six males and four females, including two Hispanic individuals, seven Caucasians, two Asians and one multiracial person. Control cultures received a CEFX viral epitope pool as the positive control, an HIV-1 Nef peptide pool as the negative control, or no peptide. In some eleven COVID-19 convalescent patients and several infection-naive healthy vaccine recipients, researchers compared the spike-specific CD4+ TCR repertoire from before mRNA vaccination with the repertoire from after. Post-COVID blood samples were collected from convalescent patients a median of around 96 days after diagnosis, with a range of about 35 to 170 days. Post-vaccine blood samples were collected a median of approximately 77 days after the second vaccine dose, ranging from roughly 13 to 250 days. Culture stimuli were overlapping spike peptide pools from SARS-CoV-2 and from the common cold coronaviruses HCoV-NL63, HCoV-OC43 and HCoV-229E. Participants got two doses of the Pfizer-BioNTech BNT162b2 vaccine (n=8) or two doses of the Moderna mRNA-1273 vaccine (n=2). Broader findings and caveats from the paper: Among convalescent patients, a median around 89% of the SARS-CoV-2-reactive clones seen after vaccination appeared only after vaccination, which suggests priming specific to the vaccine. Of the vaccine-specific clones in convalescent patients, 304 of 307, or nearly all, reacted only to SARS-CoV-2 spike and did not cross-react with common cold coronaviruses. The median count of SARS-CoV-2-reactive clonotypes went up from about 23 after infection to 30 to 40 after vaccination, although the change was not significant. Only a relatively small number of convalescent patients were included in the study, and early timepoints following natural infection were not analyzed.

The method behind the library was PCR. At the Johns Hopkins FTIC core, DNA from the cultured CD4+ T cells underwent TCR sequencing with the Oncomine TCR Beta short-read assay. The QIAamp micro DNA kit was used to extract genomic DNA from the cultured CD4+ T cells. Oncomine TCR Beta libraries from cultured CD4+ T cells were pooled using unique dual indexes and sequenced on an Illumina iSeq 100. Processing in the source paper ran as follows. Non-productive sequences were removed, and CDR3s not starting with C, not ending with F or W, or shorter than 7 amino acids were discarded. Antigen-specific clonotypes were identified using the MANAFEST web application through comparison of peptide-stimulated wells with reference and other culture wells. For a clone to be called positive, the clone needed an FDR below 0.05, an odds ratio above 5, and a productive frequency above 0.1% in at least two of three replicate wells. A clonotype was classed as cross-reactive if the clonotype showed significant expansion both in SARS-CoV-2 spike wells and in at least one common cold coronavirus spike condition. Similarity between CDR3 sequences was evaluated in R version 3.6.1 using Levenshtein distances (stringdist) and unrooted phylogenetic trees (ape). The public reads were run again by TCRdb, first through fastp at Q25 and then through MiXCR, and only productive beta chains were kept. Each entry is one CDR3 protein sequence, shown with its most common DNA and genes. TCRdb, not the original authors, processed these V and J calls. For this sample the table gives 20,000 to 25,000 distinct CDR3 sequences, of which under 70% were detected only once. Jointly, the top ten make up about 17% of the sample.

The sequencing here drew on CD4+ T cells from blood, cultured in vitro, taken after SARS-CoV-2 vaccination. The receptor's source is a human donor who received a COVID-19 vaccine. The chain joins TRBV21-1 to TRBJ2-3. TRBV21-1 counts as a pseudogene. At the DNA level, the sequence is TGTGCCAGCAGCAAACAGTTACCCACAGATACGCAGTATTTT. This translates into CASSKQLPTDTQYF.